What follows describes a single TCR beta chain. The antigen remains undetermined. The data derive from a study of OX40 agonist ivuxolimab in advanced cancers. Study in general: Patients with hepatocellular carcinoma, melanoma, renal cell or head and neck cancer made up the dose-escalation patients. Partial responses were observed in three patients, of whom one had hepatocellular carcinoma and two had cutaneous melanoma.

Assay: immunoSEQ multiplex PCR; the TCRdb copy retains only in-frame clones and omits some. The sample consists of 45,000 to 60,000 clones, 84% of them appearing once. With 9 bases clipped from V and 0 bases from J, the junction kept 5 bases outside the gene matches. The germline gives CDR1 SGHVS, CDR2 FQNEAQ. This CDR3 is 13 amino acids long. Regarding the study as a whole: The study observed clonal expansion of CD4+ and CD8+ blood T cells by week 6 at 0.1 to 3.0 mg/kg.

This TCR derives from an adult with an advanced solid tumor such as melanoma, head and neck, liver or kidney cancer. The genes are TRBV7-8 and TRBJ2-7; TRBD2 matches at 7 bases. The sequences come from CD4+ or CD8+ T cells sorted from blood, collected in a trial of the OX40 agonist ivuxolimab. The chain's CDR3 is CASSSGASYEQYF. CDR3 DNA sequence: TGTGCCAGTTCTAGCGGAGCCTCCTACGAGCAGTACTTC.